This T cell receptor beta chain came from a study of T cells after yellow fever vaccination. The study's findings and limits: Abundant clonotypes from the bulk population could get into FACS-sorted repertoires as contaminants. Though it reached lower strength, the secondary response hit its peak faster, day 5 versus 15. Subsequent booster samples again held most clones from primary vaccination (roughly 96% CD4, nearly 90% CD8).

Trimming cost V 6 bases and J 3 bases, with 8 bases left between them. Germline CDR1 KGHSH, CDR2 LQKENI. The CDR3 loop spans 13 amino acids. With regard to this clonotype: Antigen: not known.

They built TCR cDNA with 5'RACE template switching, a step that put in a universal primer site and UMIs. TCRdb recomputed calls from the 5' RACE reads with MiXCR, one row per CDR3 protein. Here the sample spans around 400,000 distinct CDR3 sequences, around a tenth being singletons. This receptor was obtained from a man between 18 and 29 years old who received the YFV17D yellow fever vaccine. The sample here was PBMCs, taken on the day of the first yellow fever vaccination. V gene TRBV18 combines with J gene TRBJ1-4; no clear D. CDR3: CASSRGSNEKLFF. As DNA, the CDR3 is TGTGCCAGCTCCCGCGGATCTAATGAAAAACTGTTTTTT.